What follows are 18 T cell receptor beta chains derived from one specimen sequenced in a study of regulatory T cells in long-lasting Graves disease. Building of the TCR beta libraries involved iRepertoire HTBI primers and Arm-PCR of CDR3 regions. TCRdb recomputed calls from the multiplex PCR reads with MiXCR, one row per CDR3 protein. This sample yields hundreds of thousands of distinct CDR3 sequences, of which around 30% are seen a single time; about two fifths belongs to the top ten. Specified time point: persistent/refractory GD, antithyroid drugs over 5 years with positive TRAb. Extracted PBMC RNA gave rise to the TCR library. Material: peripheral blood mononuclear cells (PBMCs), obtained when the disease was refractory, from a patient treated with antithyroid drugs. These receptor sequences come from a female donor with Graves disease.

This clonotype was observed many times. The DNA for the CDR3 is TGTGCCAGCAGCGAACAGGGGAACTATGGCTACACCTTC. It specifies CASSEQGNYGYTF. The chain recombines TRBV28 with TRBJ1-2, with 7 bases identical to TRBD1. CDR1 is MDHEN and CDR2 is SYDVKM in the germline V gene. V lost 6 bases to trimming and J lost 2 bases; unmatched junction nucleotides: 3. The CDR3 has 13 residues.

This clonotype was seen many times. This chain joins TRBV6-1 and TRBJ2-7; 11 bases match TRBD2. Germline V gives CDR1 MNHNS, CDR2 SASEGT. J gave up 0 bases and V 6 bases, and 13 bases lay outside the gene matches. The CDR3 consists of 18 residues. CDR3 sequence reads: CASSNDREGTSGSYEQYF. CDR3 nucleotide sequence: TGTGCCAGCAGCAACGACAGAGAAGGGACTAGCGGCTCCTACGAGCAGTACTTC.

This clonotype has a count of ten or more. The V and J genes are TRBV12-3 or TRBV12-4 and TRBJ1-4, with 8 bases matching TRBD1. CDR3 length: 14 amino acids. The junction had 8 bases not matched to a gene; V was cut back by 6 bases and J by 8 bases. This CDR3 reads CASRTAGGREKLFF. As DNA, the CDR3 is TGTGCCAGCAGGACGGCAGGGGGCCGGGAAAAACTGTTTTTT.

CDR3 bases: TGTGCCAGCCCAGAGCGGCAGGGGTCACAGAACACTGAAGCTTTCTTT. This encodes CASPERQGSQNTEAFF. J is TRBJ1-1 and V is TRBV28; D might be TRBD1 (6 bases). The V and J ends lost 8 bases and 1 base respectively, with 20 bases between them. Germline-derived CDR1 and CDR2 are MDHEN and SYDVKM. There are 16 residues in the CDR3. Supplemented by reference TRBV28 and TRBJ1-1, the full variable domain reads DVKVTQSSRYLVKRTGEKVFLECVQDMDHENMFWYRQDPGLGLRLIYFSYDVKMKEKGDIPEGYSVSREKKERFSLILESASTNQTSMYLCASPERQGSQNTEAFFGQGTRLTVV.

In the case of this clonotype: One end of the junction fails to match germline, which may point to a read error. The chain joins TRBV6-1 to TRBJ1-5; 7 bases map to TRBD1. The CDR3 spans 13 residues. Looked up from germline, CDR1 is MNHNS and CDR2 is SASEGT. The CDR3 region is CASRSQGNQPRHF. CDR3 DNA: TGTGCCAGCAGGTCACAGGGGAATCAGCCCCGGCATTTT.

This clonotype was found a few times. The V call is TRBV9, the J call TRBJ2-7, with a possible D match to TRBD1 (5 bases). The germline gives CDR1 SGDLS, CDR2 YYNGEE. Deletions cut 0 bases from V and 2 bases from J, with 12 bases between. This CDR3 is 15 amino acids long. In DNA form, the CDR3 reads TGTGCCAGCAGCGTAGACAGGAGCCAAACCTACGAGCAGTACTTC. Amino acid sequence: CASSVDRSQTYEQYF.

The gene calls are TRBV6-1 and TRBJ1-1; maybe TRBD1 (6 bases). Trimming left V 6 bases short and J 3 bases short, with 11 bases between. In germline, CDR1 is MNHNS, CDR2 SASEGT. The CDR3 is 13 amino acids. CDR3 sequence reads: CASRKTGDTEAFF. The CDR3 DNA sequence: TGTGCCAGCAGGAAGACAGGAGACACTGAAGCTTTCTTT.

This clonotype has a count of ten or more. V and J are TRBV2 and TRBJ1-2, with D hard to call. Trimming cost V 11 bases and J 2 bases, with 12 bases left between them. This CDR3 is 12 amino acids long. Germline V gene data show CDR1 as SNHLY and CDR2 as FYNNEI. For the CDR3, the DNA is TGTGCCGGATCCTTAGCCAACTATGGCTACACCTTC. It specifies CAGSLANYGYTF.

This clonotype appeared many times. V is TRBV28 and J is TRBJ1-1, with D unclear. This CDR3 has 15 residues. V shed 5 bases and J shed 1 base, with 14 bases lying between them. Per germline, CDR1 MDHEN and CDR2 SYDVKM. The CDR3 here is CASSRRISGNTEAFF. Here the CDR3 DNA reads TGTGCCAGCAGTCGGCGGATCTCAGGGAACACTGAAGCTTTCTTT.

The V and J genes are TRBV20-1 and TRBJ2-7; TRBD2 aligns across 9 bases. The CDR3 is made up of 14 amino acids. V was clipped by 6 bases and J by 1 base; unmatched bases: 7. In germline, CDR1 is DFQATT, CDR2 SNEGSKA (reference sequence). The CDR3 loop reads CSARRSGSSYEQYF. As DNA, the CDR3 is TGCAGTGCGAGACGTAGCGGGAGTTCCTACGAGCAGTACTTC.

The gene calls are TRBV7-3 and TRBJ2-7; 13 bases match TRBD2. The length of the CDR3 is 15 residues. Per the germline V gene, CDR1 is SGHTA and CDR2 is FQGTGA. V was pared by 6 bases and J by 9 bases, with 11 bases of the junction left unmatched. This CDR3 reads CASSSGTSGNGGQYF. The CDR3 DNA follows: TGTGCCAGCAGTTCCGGGACTAGCGGGAATGGGGGGCAGTACTTC.

In its sample, this clonotype was seen many times. The rearrangement uses TRBV11-2 and TRBJ2-5; 7 bases map to TRBD2. After removal of 6 bases from V and 3 bases from J, the junction contained 7 bases not matched to a gene. Germline values: CDR1 SGHAT, CDR2 FQNNGV. The CDR3 loop spans 14 amino acids. The CDR3 sequence is CASRVPGTKETQYF. The CDR3 coding sequence is TGTGCCAGCAGAGTTCCCGGGACTAAAGAGACCCAGTACTTC.

This chain links TRBV19 with TRBJ1-2; TRBD1 aligns across 7 bases. This CDR3 region has 13 residues. With V trimmed by 3 bases and J by 7 bases, 5 bases remained unmatched. From germline, CDR1 is LNHDA and CDR2 SQIVND (reference sequence). The CDR3 loop reads CASSMGTASGYTF. For the CDR3, the DNA is TGTGCCAGTAGTATGGGGACAGCCTCTGGCTACACCTTC.

V gene TRBV4-1 combines with J gene TRBJ2-5; 8 bases are a match to TRBD1. J gave up 1 base and V 0 bases, and 4 bases lay outside the gene matches. In germline, CDR1 is MGHRA, CDR2 YSYEKL. The CDR3 loop spans 16 amino acids. The CDR3 is CASSQDLTGAQETQYF. CDR3 sequence (DNA): TGCGCCAGCAGCCAAGACTTGACAGGGGCCCAAGAGACCCAGTACTTC.

This clonotype was seen more than once but under ten times. The gene calls are TRBV6-5 and TRBJ2-7; D remains unclear. The CDR3 is 15 residues long. The germline V and J ends were trimmed by 0 bases and 2 bases, with 11 bases remaining between them. Germline V gene data show CDR1 as MNHEY and CDR2 as SVGAGI. CDR3 DNA sequence: TGTGCCAGCAGTTACTCACCGCCGGGCACCTACGAGCAGTACTTC. Encoded protein: CASSYSPPGTYEQYF.

This clonotype was observed a few times. V usage is TRBV27 and J usage is TRBJ1-4, with a weak D call TRBD1 (5 bases). The V end was cut by 2 bases, the J end by 7 bases, with 17 bases between. Germline V CDR1 and CDR2: MNHEY, SMNVEV (reference sequence). This CDR3 region has 16 residues. This CDR3 reads CASSLRTTKASEKLFF. The CDR3 region has the DNA TGTGCCAGCAGTTTACGGACAACTAAGGCTAGTGAAAAACTGTTTTTT.

The chain carries TRBV15 and TRBJ1-5; 8 bases map to TRBD1. The CDR3 runs to 16 residues. The V segment lost 0 bases and the J segment 7 bases; nucleotides outside the gene matches: 8. Germline V gene sequence: CDR1 LNHNV, CDR2 YYDKDF (reference sequence). CDR3 nucleotides: TGTGCCACCAGCAGAGATAGGCAGGGGGCCTTCCAGCCCCAGCATTTT. Its protein product is CATSRDRQGAFQPQHF.

As concerns this clonotype: The conserved closing phenylalanine or tryptophan is absent in this CDR3, likely reflecting a read error. V gene TRBV6-1 combines with J gene TRBJ2-7; 8 nucleotides align to TRBD2. The CDR3 contains 14 residues. Germline V lookup: CDR1 MNHNS, CDR2 SASEGT. Trimming removed 6 bases from V and 3 bases from J; junction bases left unmatched: 7. CDR3 sequence: CASSESGRDYEQYL. CDR3 nucleotides: TGTGCCAGCAGCGAAAGCGGGAGAGACTACGAGCAGTACTTA.